This is a list of T cell receptor beta chains from one sample in a study of cytomegalovirus exposure and HLA in healthy donors. The method was immunoSEQ multiplex PCR; TCRdb's version includes in-frame clones alone and lacks a portion of them. The table lists 80,000 to 95,000 clones, with less than 20% in the top ten. Specimen: PBMCs. The receptors shown here come from a man over 45 in good health and CMV-seropositive. CDR3s include the opening cysteine and the closing phenylalanine or tryptophan. Each record gives: clone size, V gene, D gene, J gene, CDR3 DNA, CDR3 protein. D genes are given only for firm matches. Where a row states a size, it is once, few, many or the class of an expanded clone; other rows omit it.

-	TRBV7-9	TRBD2	TRBJ2-1	TGTGCCAGCAGCTGGGGACTACCAAATGAGCAGTTCTTC	CASSWGLPNEQFF
-	TRBV7-2	-	TRBJ2-5	TGTGCCAGCAGCTTAGAAGCGACTACGTGGGAGACCCAGTACTTC	CASSLEATTWETQYF
-	TRBV10-3	-	TRBJ1-1	TGTGCCATCAGTGGCGATAACACTGAAGCTTTCTTT	CAISGDNTEAFF
-	TRBV7-2	-	TRBJ1-1	TGTGCCAGCAGTGCCGGACAGTGGCAGGAAGCTTTCTTT	CASSAGQWQEAFF
-	TRBV18	-	TRBJ2-7	TGTGCCAGCTCACCTCTAAGCGGGTTTTCCTACGAGCAGTACTTC	CASSPLSGFSYEQYF
-	TRBV7-9	-	TRBJ2-7	TGTGCCAGCAGCTTCTTGGGGAGCTCCTACGAGCAGTACTTC	CASSFLGSSYEQYF
-	TRBV30	-	TRBJ2-3	TGTGCCTGGAGTGTACTACGGCGTGCAGATACGCAGTATTTT	CAWSVLRRADTQYF
-	TRBV7-2	TRBD1	TRBJ2-7	TGTGCCAGCAGCCCCCGGACAGGGCGGCACGAGCAGTACTTC	CASSPRTGRHEQYF
-	TRBV27	TRBD2	TRBJ2-1	TGTGCCAGCAGCCCACCGGGACTACTTAGTGATGAGCAGTTCTTC	CASSPPGLLSDEQFF
-	TRBV18	-	TRBJ2-7	TGTGCCAGCTCACCGACATTCGGACAGTACGAGCAGTACTTC	CASSPTFGQYEQYF
-	TRBV15	TRBD2	TRBJ2-2	TGTGCCACCAGCGTAGGGACTAGCCCCCTGGGGGAGCTGTTTTTT	CATSVGTSPLGELFF
-	TRBV5-6	TRBD1	TRBJ2-2	TGTGCCAGCAGCTTATGGGACAGAAACACCGGGGAGCTGTTTTTT	CASSLWDRNTGELFF
-	TRBV7-8	TRBD1	TRBJ1-1	TGTGCCAGCAGCTTGTACTGGACAGGGGGCCGGAGGAACACTGAAGCTTTCTTT	CASSLYWTGGRRNTEAFF
-	TRBV27	TRBD2	TRBJ2-1	TGTGCCAGCAGTTTTAGGGCTAGCGGCCTTTCCCCTTACAATGAGCAGTTCTTC	CASSFRASGLSPYNEQFF
medium-sized	TRBV6-1	TRBD2	TRBJ2-1	TGTGCCAGCAGTACCCGGACTAGCGGTCTCAATGAGCAGTTCTTC	CASSTRTSGLNEQFF
-	TRBV6-5	-	TRBJ2-3	TGTGCCAGCAAATCGAGGGACACAGATACGCAGTATTTT	CASKSRDTDTQYF
-	TRBV27	-	TRBJ2-1	TGTGCCAGCAGTTTACGGGGAGTGTCCTACAATGAGCAGTTCTTC	CASSLRGVSYNEQFF
-	TRBV19	-	TRBJ1-3	TGTGCCAGTATCGAGCGGGAGAGGGGGTTCTCTGGAAACACCATATATTTT	CASIERERGFSGNTIYF
-	TRBV6-5	-	TRBJ1-5	TGTGCCAGCAGGCCCCAGGGCCATAGCAATCAGCCCCAGCATTTT	CASRPQGHSNQPQHF
-	TRBV7-2	-	TRBJ1-3	TGTGCCAGCAGCTTGGACCCAGGGATTTTGGGTTATTTT	CASSLDPGILGYF
-	TRBV2	-	TRBJ2-4	TGTGCCAGCAGTCCTAGCCGTCGAGGCCCGTACTTC	CASSPSRRGPYF
-	TRBV6-1	TRBD1	TRBJ1-2	TGTGCCAGCAGTGAGAACAGGGGGTTTGGCTACACCTTC	CASSENRGFGYTF
-	TRBV7-9	-	TRBJ2-1	TGTGCCAGCAGCTTACTAGTGACTAGCTCCTACAATGAGCAGTTCTTC	CASSLLVTSSYNEQFF
-	TRBV9	-	TRBJ2-5	TGTGCCAGCAGCCCTAGACAGTCTCCTCAAGAGACCCAGTACTTC	CASSPRQSPQETQYF
-	TRBV6-1	-	TRBJ2-2	TGTGCCAGCACCGGACAGCTAAACACCGGGGAGCTGTTTTTT	CASTGQLNTGELFF
-	TRBV4-3	-	TRBJ2-2	TGCGCCAGCAGCCAAGATCTCAGGGACACCGGGGAGCTGTTTTTT	CASSQDLRDTGELFF
-	TRBV10-3	-	TRBJ2-1	TGTGCCATCAGGTGGGGGGACAGTCCCTCCAATGAGCAGTTCTTC	CAIRWGDSPSNEQFF
-	TRBV30	-	TRBJ1-2	TGTGCCTGGAGTGTAGGAGCGGGGAGGGGACCTTACACCTTC	CAWSVGAGRGPYTF
-	TRBV7-6	TRBD1	TRBJ1-1	TGTGCCAGCAGCTTACGGTTGCAGGGGGCCGTCACTGAAGCTTTCTTT	CASSLRLQGAVTEAFF
-	TRBV7-7	-	TRBJ2-5	TGTGCTAGCAGCTTGTCAGTGGTTGAGACCCAGTACTTC	CASSLSVVETQYF
-	TRBV29-1	-	TRBJ2-1	TGCAATGGTGGAGATTCCGGCGATGAGCAGTTCTTC	CNGGDSGDEQFF
-	TRBV7-9	-	TRBJ1-2	TGTGCCAGCAGCCGACCCTCTGGGAGTGGCTACACCTTC	CASSRPSGSGYTF
-	TRBV7-2	-	TRBJ2-7	TGTGCCAGCAGCTCGCAGTACGGAGCCCAATCCGAGCAGTACTTC	CASSSQYGAQSEQYF
-	TRBV6-5	-	TRBJ1-2	TGTGCCAGCAGCCGAGGACAGCCGTACTATGGCTACACCTTC	CASSRGQPYYGYTF
-	TRBV27	-	TRBJ2-7	TGTGCCAGCAGTCAGACACTTCAAGGTCTCGAGCAGTACTTC	CASSQTLQGLEQYF
-	TRBV4-3	-	TRBJ1-1	TGCGCCAGCAGCCCTACAGGACAGTACACTGAAGCTTTCTTT	CASSPTGQYTEAFF
-	TRBV29-1	-	TRBJ2-5	TGCAGCGTTGCAACTTATGGGCAGGACCAAGAGACCCAGTACTTC	CSVATYGQDQETQYF
-	TRBV4-3	-	TRBJ2-7	TGCGCCAGCAGCCAAGCACAGGGATACGAGCAGTACTTC	CASSQAQGYEQYF
-	TRBV21-1	-	TRBJ1-2	TGTGCCAGCAGCAAAGGGTGCCCTCCGGGACAGCTTTATGGCTACACCTTC	CASSKGCPPGQLYGYTF
-	TRBV19	TRBD1	TRBJ2-1	TGTGCCAGTAGTTCCGCCGGGACAGGGGAAAATGAGCAGTTCTTC	CASSSAGTGENEQFF
-	TRBV27	-	TRBJ1-1	TGTGCCACCCGTAAGAACACTGAAGCTTTCTTT	CATRKNTEAFF
-	TRBV5-6	-	TRBJ1-2	TGTGCCAGCAGCTTGGGCCATCTGGGGGCGGAGGGCTACACCTTC	CASSLGHLGAEGYTF
-	TRBV25-1	-	TRBJ1-3	TGTGCCAGCAGTGAATATAGCTCTGGAAACACCATATATTTT	CASSEYSSGNTIYF
-	TRBV5-1	TRBD2	TRBJ2-7	TGCGCCAGCAGCTTTAGCGGGTCCTACGAGCAGTACTTC	CASSFSGSYEQYF
-	TRBV18	TRBD1	TRBJ2-7	TGTGCCAGCTCACCCGCAATGGGACAGGGGAGGGACGAGCAGTACTTC	CASSPAMGQGRDEQYF
-	TRBV11-3	TRBD1	TRBJ2-2	TGTGCCAGCAGCCAGGGGGCCCCGGGAACCGGGGAGCTGTTTTTT	CASSQGAPGTGELFF
-	TRBV6-1	-	TRBJ2-6	TGTGCCAGCAGTCTCTCTGGGGCCAACGTCCTGACTTTC	CASSLSGANVLTF
-	TRBV7-2	-	TRBJ1-5	TGTGCCAGCAGTTTGGGGGCAGGAGTTTATCAGCCCCAGCATTTT	CASSLGAGVYQPQHF